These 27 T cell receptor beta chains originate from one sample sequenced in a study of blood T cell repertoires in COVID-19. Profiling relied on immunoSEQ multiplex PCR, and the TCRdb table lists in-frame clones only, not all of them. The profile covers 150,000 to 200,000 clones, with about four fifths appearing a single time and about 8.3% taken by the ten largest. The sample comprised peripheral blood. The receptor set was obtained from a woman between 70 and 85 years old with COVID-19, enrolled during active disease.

CDR3 sequence (DNA): TGCGCCAGCAGCTTGTGGGGGCGTCGGGAGACCCAGTACTTC. Its translation: CASSLWGRRETQYF. The genes are TRBV5-1 and TRBJ2-5; D might be TRBD1 (6 bases). V dropped 1 base and J dropped 5 bases, with 12 bases sitting between them. The CDR3 contains 14 residues. Germline values: CDR1 SGHRS, CDR2 YFSETQ.

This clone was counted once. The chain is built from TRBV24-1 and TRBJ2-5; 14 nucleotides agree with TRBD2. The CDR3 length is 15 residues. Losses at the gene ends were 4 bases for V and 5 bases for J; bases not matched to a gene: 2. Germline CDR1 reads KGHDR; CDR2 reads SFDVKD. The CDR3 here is CATSEGLAGVETQYF. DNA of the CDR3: TGTGCCACCAGTGAGGGACTAGCGGGAGTGGAGACCCAGTACTTC.

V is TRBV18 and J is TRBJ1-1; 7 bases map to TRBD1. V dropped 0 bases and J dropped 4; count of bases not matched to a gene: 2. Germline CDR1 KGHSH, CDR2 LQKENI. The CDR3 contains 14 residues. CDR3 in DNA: TGTGCCAGCTCACCACCCAACAGGGGCACTGAAGCTTTCTTT. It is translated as CASSPPNRGTEAFF.

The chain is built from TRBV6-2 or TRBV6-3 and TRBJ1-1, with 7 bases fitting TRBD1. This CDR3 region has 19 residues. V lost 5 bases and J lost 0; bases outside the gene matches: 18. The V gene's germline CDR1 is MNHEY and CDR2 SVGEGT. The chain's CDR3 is CASSPGTASFRLLNTEAFF. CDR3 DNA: TGTGCCAGCAGTCCCGGGACAGCAAGTTTCCGTCTCTTGAACACTGAAGCTTTCTTT.

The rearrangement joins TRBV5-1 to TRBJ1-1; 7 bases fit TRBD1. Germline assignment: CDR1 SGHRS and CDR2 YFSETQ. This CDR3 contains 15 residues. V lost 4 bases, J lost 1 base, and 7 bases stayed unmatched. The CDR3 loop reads CASSEQGKENTEAFF. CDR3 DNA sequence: TGCGCCAGCAGCGAACAGGGGAAGGAGAACACTGAAGCTTTCTTT.

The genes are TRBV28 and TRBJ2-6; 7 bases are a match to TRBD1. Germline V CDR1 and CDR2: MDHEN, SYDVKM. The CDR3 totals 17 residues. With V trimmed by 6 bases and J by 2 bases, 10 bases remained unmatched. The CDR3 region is CASSLRQGKAGANVLTF. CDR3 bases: TGTGCCAGCAGCCTCCGACAGGGAAAGGCTGGGGCCAACGTCCTGACTTTC. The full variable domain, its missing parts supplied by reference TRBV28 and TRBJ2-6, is DVKVTQSSRYLVKRTGEKVFLECVQDMDHENMFWYRQDPGLGLRLIYFSYDVKMKEKGDIPEGYSVSREKKERFSLILESASTNQTSMYLCASSLRQGKAGANVLTFGAGSRLTVL.

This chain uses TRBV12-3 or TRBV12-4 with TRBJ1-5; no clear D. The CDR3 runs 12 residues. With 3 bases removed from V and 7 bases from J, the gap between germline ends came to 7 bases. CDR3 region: CASSFRRQPQHF. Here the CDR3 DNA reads TGTGCCAGCAGTTTCCGGAGACAGCCCCAGCATTTT.

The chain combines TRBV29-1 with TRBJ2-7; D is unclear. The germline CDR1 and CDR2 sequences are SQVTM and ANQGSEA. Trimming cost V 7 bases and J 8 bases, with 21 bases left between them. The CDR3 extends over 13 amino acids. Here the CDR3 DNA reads TGCAGCGCACAAAAAAATACCGCCTCCAAGCAGTACTTC. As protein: CSAQKNTASKQYF.

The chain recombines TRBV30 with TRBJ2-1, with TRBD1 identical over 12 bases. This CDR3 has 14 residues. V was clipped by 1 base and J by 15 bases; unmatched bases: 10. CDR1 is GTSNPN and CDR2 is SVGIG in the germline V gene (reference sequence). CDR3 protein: CAWSGGTGGQVRFF. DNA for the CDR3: TGTGCCTGGAGTGGGGGGACAGGGGGCCAAGTACGGTTCTTC.

The chain's CDR3 is CASSPGAAGEADTQYF. The CDR3 bases are TGTGCCAGCAGTCCCGGAGCGGCGGGAGAGGCAGATACGCAGTATTTT. V usage is TRBV2 and J usage is TRBJ2-3, with 7 bases fitting TRBD2. The length of the CDR3 is 16 residues. Germline loops: CDR1 SNHLY, CDR2 FYNNEI. The trim removed 5 bases at V and 4 bases at J, leaving 12 bases unmatched.

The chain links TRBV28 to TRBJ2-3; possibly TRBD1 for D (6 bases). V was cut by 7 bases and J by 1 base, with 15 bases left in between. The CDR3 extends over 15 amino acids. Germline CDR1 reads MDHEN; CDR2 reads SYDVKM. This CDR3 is CASKVTGIRTDTQYF. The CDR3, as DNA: TGTGCCAGCAAAGTTACAGGGATTCGCACAGATACGCAGTATTTT.

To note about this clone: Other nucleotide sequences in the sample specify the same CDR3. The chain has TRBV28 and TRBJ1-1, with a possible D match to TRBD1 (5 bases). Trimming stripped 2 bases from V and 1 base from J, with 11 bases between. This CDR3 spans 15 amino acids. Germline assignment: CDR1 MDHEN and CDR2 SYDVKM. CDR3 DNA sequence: TGTGCCAGCAGTTTAAGTTCAGGGTGGAACACTGAAGCTTTCTTT. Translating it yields CASSLSSGWNTEAFF.

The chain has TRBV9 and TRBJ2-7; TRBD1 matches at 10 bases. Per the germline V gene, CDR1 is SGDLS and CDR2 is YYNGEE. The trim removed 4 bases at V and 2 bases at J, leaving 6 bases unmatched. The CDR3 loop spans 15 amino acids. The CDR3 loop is CASSSGTGVTYEQYF. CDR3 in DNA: TGTGCCAGCAGCTCCGGGACAGGGGTCACCTACGAGCAGTACTTC.

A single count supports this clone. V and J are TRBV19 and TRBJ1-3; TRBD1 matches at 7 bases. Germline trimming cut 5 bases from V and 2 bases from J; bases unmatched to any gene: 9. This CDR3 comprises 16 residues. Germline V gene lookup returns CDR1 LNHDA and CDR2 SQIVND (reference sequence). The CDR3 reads CASSQGGVFTGNTIYF. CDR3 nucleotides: TGTGCCAGTAGTCAAGGGGGCGTCTTCACTGGAAACACCATATATTTT.

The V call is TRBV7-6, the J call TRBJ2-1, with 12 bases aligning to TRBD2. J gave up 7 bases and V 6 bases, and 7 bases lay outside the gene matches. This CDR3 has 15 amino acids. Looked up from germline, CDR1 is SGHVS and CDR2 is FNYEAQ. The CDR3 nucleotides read TGTGCCAGCAGTCGACTAGCGGGAGTAAGGAATGAGCAGTTCTTC. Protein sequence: CASSRLAGVRNEQFF.

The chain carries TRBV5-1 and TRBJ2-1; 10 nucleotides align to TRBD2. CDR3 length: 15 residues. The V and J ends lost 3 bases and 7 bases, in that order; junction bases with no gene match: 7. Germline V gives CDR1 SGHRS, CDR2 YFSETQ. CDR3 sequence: CASSWVLAGVNEQFF. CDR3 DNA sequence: TGCGCCAGCAGCTGGGTTCTAGCGGGAGTAAATGAGCAGTTCTTC.

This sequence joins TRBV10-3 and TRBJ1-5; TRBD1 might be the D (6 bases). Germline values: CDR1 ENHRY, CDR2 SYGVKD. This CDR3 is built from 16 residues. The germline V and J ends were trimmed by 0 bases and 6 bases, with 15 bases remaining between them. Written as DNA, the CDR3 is TGTGCCATCAGTGAGTCCAGGGGCACAGGGATTCAGCCCCAGCATTTT. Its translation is CAISESRGTGIQPQHF.

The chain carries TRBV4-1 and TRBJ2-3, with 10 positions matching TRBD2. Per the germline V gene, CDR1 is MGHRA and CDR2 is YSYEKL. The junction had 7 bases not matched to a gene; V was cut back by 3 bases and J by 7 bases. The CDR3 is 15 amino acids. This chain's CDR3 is CASSHLAGVSNTQYF. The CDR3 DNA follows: TGCGCCAGCAGCCATCTAGCGGGAGTTTCGAATACGCAGTATTTT.

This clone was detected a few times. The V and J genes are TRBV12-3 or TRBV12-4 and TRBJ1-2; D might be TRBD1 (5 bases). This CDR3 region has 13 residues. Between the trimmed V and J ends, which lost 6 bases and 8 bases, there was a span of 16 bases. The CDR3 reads CASSHDRPMGYTF. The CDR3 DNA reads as TGTGCCAGCAGCCATGACAGACCTATGGGCTACACCTTC.

In nucleotides, the CDR3 is TGTGCCAGCAGTCCCACCGGGGGTTTCTCCTACGAGCAGTACTTC. Protein sequence: CASSPTGGFSYEQYF. V usage is TRBV28 and J usage is TRBJ2-7; tentatively, D is TRBD2 (6 bases). Deletions cut 5 bases from V and 0 bases from J, with 14 bases between. CDR1 MDHEN and CDR2 SYDVKM come from the germline V gene. This CDR3 region has 15 residues.

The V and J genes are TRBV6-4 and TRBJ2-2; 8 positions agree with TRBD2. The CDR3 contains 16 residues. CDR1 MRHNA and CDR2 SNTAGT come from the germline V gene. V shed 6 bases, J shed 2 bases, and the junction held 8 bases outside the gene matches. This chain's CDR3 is CASSRLAGTNTGELFF. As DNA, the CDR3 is TGTGCCAGCAGCCGGTTAGCGGGGACAAACACCGGGGAGCTGTTTTTT.

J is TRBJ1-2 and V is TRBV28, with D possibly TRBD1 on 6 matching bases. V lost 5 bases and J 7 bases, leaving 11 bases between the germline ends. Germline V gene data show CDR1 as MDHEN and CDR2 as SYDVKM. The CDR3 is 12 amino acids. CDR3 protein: CASSIRGSGYTF. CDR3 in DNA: TGTGCCAGCAGTATCAGGGGTTCTGGCTACACCTTC.

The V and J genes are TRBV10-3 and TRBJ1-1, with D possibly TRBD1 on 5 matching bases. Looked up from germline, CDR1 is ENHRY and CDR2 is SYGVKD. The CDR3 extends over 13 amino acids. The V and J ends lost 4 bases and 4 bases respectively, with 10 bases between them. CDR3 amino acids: CAISVERGTEAFF. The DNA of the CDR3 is TGTGCCATCAGTGTAGAAAGGGGCACTGAAGCTTTCTTT.

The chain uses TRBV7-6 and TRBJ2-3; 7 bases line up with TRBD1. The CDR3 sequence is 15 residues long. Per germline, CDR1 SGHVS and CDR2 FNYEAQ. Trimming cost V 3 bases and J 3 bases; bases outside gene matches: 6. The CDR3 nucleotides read TGTGCCAGCAGCTTGATGGGACAGCGAACAGATACGCAGTATTTT. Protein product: CASSLMGQRTDTQYF.

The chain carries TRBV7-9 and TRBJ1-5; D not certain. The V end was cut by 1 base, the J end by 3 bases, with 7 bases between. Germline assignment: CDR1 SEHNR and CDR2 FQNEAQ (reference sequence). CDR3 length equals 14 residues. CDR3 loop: CASSLGGNNQPQHF. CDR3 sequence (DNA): TGTGCCAGCAGCTTAGGAGGGAACAATCAGCCCCAGCATTTT.

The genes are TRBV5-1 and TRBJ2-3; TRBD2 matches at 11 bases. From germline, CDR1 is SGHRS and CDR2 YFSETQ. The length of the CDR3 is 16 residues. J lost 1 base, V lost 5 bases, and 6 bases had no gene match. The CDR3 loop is CASRVSSGGRTDTQYF. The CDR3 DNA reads TGCGCCAGCAGGGTTTCTAGCGGGGGGCGCACAGATACGCAGTATTTT.

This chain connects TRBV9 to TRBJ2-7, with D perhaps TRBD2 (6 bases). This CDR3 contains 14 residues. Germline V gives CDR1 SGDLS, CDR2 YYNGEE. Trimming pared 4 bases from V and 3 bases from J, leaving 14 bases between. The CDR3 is CASSRGLLDYEQYF. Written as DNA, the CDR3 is TGTGCCAGCAGCCGGGGACTCCTAGACTACGAGCAGTACTTC.